The sequence of this T cell receptor beta chain was determined in a study of blood T cell dynamics during melanoma immunotherapy. In the study overall: Standard first-line treatment here was pembrolizumab or nivolumab plus ipilimumab in metastatic melanoma. Whole-study results and caveats: Clones driving repertoire changes may be melanoma-specific or general immune activation.

Described time point: week 3, after first cycle of checkpoint inhibitor. Sampling occurred pretreatment (T0) and at week 3 (W3), after cycle one of checkpoint blockade. Clones were sequenced by immunoSEQ multiplex PCR, and TCRdb holds only the in-frame ones, with some missing. Found here are under 20,000 clones, approximately 90% of them singletons; the top ten hold 7.5% to 9%. The trim removed 2 bases at V and 8 bases at J, leaving 6 bases unmatched. The germline V gene has CDR1 LNHDA and CDR2 SQIVND (reference sequence). The CDR3 totals 14 residues. A word on this clone: As yet, its antigen is unknown.

The sequence came from a human donor with melanoma. Sequenced here: blood, sampled from a patient treated with checkpoint blockade. This chain links TRBV19 with TRBJ1-2, with TRBD1 matching over 9 bases. Here the CDR3 DNA reads TGTGCCAGTAGTATACCGGACAGGGGCCAAGGCTACACCTTC. This gives the protein CASSIPDRGQGYTF.